Each of the 21 T cell receptor beta chains below was sequenced from the same sample in a study of T cells after yellow fever vaccination. A single record per CDR3 protein comes from TCRdb applying MiXCR to the 5' RACE reads. The table records around 340,000 distinct CDR3 sequences, roughly 8.7% of them present only once. The material was PBMCs, obtained on the day of the first yellow fever vaccination. The receptors come from a man between 18 and 35 years old who received the YFV17D yellow fever vaccine.

V is TRBV20-1 and J is TRBJ1-3, with a possible D match to TRBD1 (6 bases). CDR1 and CDR2 (germline): DFQATT, SNEGSKA (reference sequence). CDR3 length: 16 residues. V was trimmed by 2 bases and J by 2 bases, leaving 16 bases between them. The CDR3 coding sequence is TGCAGTGCTAGAACGACACAGGGAAATCCTGGAAACACCATATATTTT. Translating gives CSARTTQGNPGNTIYF.

This clonotype appeared a few times. The chain uses TRBV4-3 and TRBJ2-1; D may be TRBD1 (6 bases). Trimming took 0 bases from V and 6 from J, leaving 18 bases between them. Germline assignment: CDR1 LGHNA and CDR2 YSLEER. The CDR3 is made up of 17 amino acids. In nucleotides, the CDR3 is TGCGCCAGCAGCCAAGACCTTATCCAGGGGCCGACCAATGAGCAGTTCTTC. As protein: CASSQDLIQGPTNEQFF.

The chain uses TRBV18 and TRBJ2-1; TRBD2 might be the D (5 bases). Trimming shortened V by 0 bases and J by 10 bases, and 19 bases separated the two germline ends. Germline V lookup: CDR1 KGHSH, CDR2 LQKENI. CDR3 length: 16 residues. The CDR3 region has the DNA TGTGCCAGCTCACCACCGGGCACTAGGGCGGAAGGAGAGCAGTTCTTC. Translation gives CASSPPGTRAEGEQFF. Based on the CDR3 plus reference TRBV18 and TRBJ2-1, the full variable domain is NAGVMQNPRHLVRRRGQEARLRCSPMKGHSHVYWYRQLPEEGLKFMVYLQKENIIDESGMPKERFSAEFPKEGPSILRIQQVVRGDSAAYFCASSPPGTRAEGEQFFGPGTRLTVL.

This clonotype was counted a few times. The chain carries TRBV18 and TRBJ2-4; no firm D call. This CDR3 has 18 amino acids. The V gene lost 3 bases and the J gene lost 3 bases, with 21 bases spanning the gap. The germline CDR1 and CDR2 sequences are KGHSH and LQKENI. CDR3 loop: CASSPRASALDGKNIQYF. For the CDR3, the DNA is TGTGCCAGCTCACCTCGGGCGAGCGCCCTTGATGGCAAAAACATTCAGTACTTC.

The chain joins TRBV18 to TRBJ2-2; the D is unclear. Germline V gene sequence: CDR1 KGHSH, CDR2 LQKENI. The ends were cut back, 2 bases at V and 1 base at J, with 8 bases in the middle. This CDR3 spans 15 amino acids. The CDR3 bases are TGTGCCAGCTCACCAGTTTCTCTGAACACCGGGGAGCTGTTTTTT. It is translated as CASSPVSLNTGELFF. The variable domain in full, completed from reference TRBV18 and TRBJ2-2, reads NAGVMQNPRHLVRRRGQEARLRCSPMKGHSHVYWYRQLPEEGLKFMVYLQKENIIDESGMPKERFSAEFPKEGPSILRIQQVVRGDSAAYFCASSPVSLNTGELFFGEGSRLTVL.

This clonotype was picked up a small number of times. The chain employs TRBV5-1 and TRBJ2-2, with a possible D match to TRBD1 (6 bases). Germline CDR1 reads SGHRS; CDR2 reads YFSETQ. The CDR3 spans 17 residues. V dropped 0 bases and J dropped 1 base, with 13 bases sitting between them. CDR3 amino acids: CASSLDTGTLNTGELFF. Written as DNA, the CDR3 is TGCGCCAGCAGCTTGGATACCGGGACACTGAACACCGGGGAGCTGTTTTTT. The full variable domain, rest sourced from reference TRBV5-1 and TRBJ2-2, is KAGVTQTPRYLIKTRGQQVTLSCSPISGHRSVSWYQQTPGQGLQFLFEYFSETQRNKGNFPGRFSGRQFSNSRSEMNVSTLELGDSALYLCASSLDTGTLNTGELFFGEGSRLTVL.

J is TRBJ2-2 and V is TRBV4-1, with TRBD2 identical over 12 bases. V was clipped by 5 bases and J by 8 bases; unmatched bases: 6. The CDR3 covers 15 residues. Germline values: CDR1 MGHRA, CDR2 YSYEKL. The CDR3 is CASSRTSGAFGELFF. CDR3 sequence (DNA): TGCGCCAGCAGCAGGACTAGCGGGGCCTTTGGGGAGCTGTTTTTT.

Only a few counts were recorded for this clonotype. The genes are TRBV28 and TRBJ2-3; TRBD2 is a possible D gene (7 bases). V gave up 11 bases and J gave up 4 bases, with 16 bases separating them. Per the germline V gene, CDR1 is MDHEN and CDR2 is SYDVKM. This CDR3 has 13 amino acids. The CDR3 loop is CASRGGGSDTQYF. CDR3 DNA: TGTGCCTCCAGGGGAGGGGGGTCAGATACGCAGTATTTT.

The table lists this clonotype with many counts. The chain is built from TRBV4-1 and TRBJ2-5, with TRBD2 as a possible D gene (6 bases). The germline gives CDR1 MGHRA, CDR2 YSYEKL. The CDR3 is made up of 16 amino acids. Trimming removed 5 bases at V and 5 bases at J, with 21 bases between. This CDR3 is CASSFNAPGDGETQYF. The CDR3 DNA follows: TGCGCCAGCAGCTTCAACGCGCCGGGGGACGGGGAGACCCAGTACTTC.

The chain has TRBV12-3 or TRBV12-4 and TRBJ2-3, with TRBD2 identical over 8 bases. CDR3 length: 14 residues. The ends lost 5 bases at V and 4 bases at J; junction bases unmatched: 5. The CDR3 spells CASSDSGAADTQYF. In DNA, the CDR3 is TGTGCCAGCAGTGATAGCGGGGCGGCAGATACGCAGTATTTT.

This clonotype was counted a few times. The chain uses TRBV20-1 and TRBJ1-6; no firm D call. This CDR3 comprises 14 residues. Trimming took off 1 base at V and 7 bases at J, with 11 bases between the two ends. Germline V CDR1 and CDR2: DFQATT, SNEGSKA (reference sequence). The CDR3 nucleotides are TGCAGTGCTAGAGTGCGGACGGGGAATTCACCCCTCCACTTT. Translating it yields CSARVRTGNSPLHF.

There are many counts of this clonotype. The chain has TRBV7-9 and TRBJ2-5; no reliable D call. V lost 3 bases and J lost 5, with 7 bases in between. The germline CDR1 and CDR2 sequences are SEHNR and FQNEAQ (reference sequence). The CDR3 is 12 amino acids. CDR3 residues: CASSFWGETQYF. For the CDR3, the DNA is TGTGCCAGCAGCTTTTGGGGTGAGACCCAGTACTTC.

The gene calls are TRBV4-1 and TRBJ2-1; possibly TRBD1 for D (7 bases). V was shortened by 4 bases and J by 3 bases, with 19 bases between the two germline ends. Germline lookup yields CDR1 MGHRA and CDR2 YSYEKL. The CDR3 loop spans 17 amino acids. The CDR3 loop reads CASSLPPGRGVYNEQFF. CDR3 nucleotides: TGCGCCAGCAGCCTCCCTCCGGGCAGGGGGGTCTACAATGAGCAGTTCTTC.

This clonotype was found a few times. J is TRBJ1-2 and V is TRBV18; D not certain. In germline, CDR1 is KGHSH, CDR2 LQKENI. Trimming pared 2 bases from V and 4 bases from J, leaving 11 bases between. The length of the CDR3 is 14 residues. The CDR3 reads CASSPYSESYGYTF. In nucleotides, the CDR3 is TGTGCCAGCTCACCATACAGCGAGAGCTATGGCTACACCTTC. Together with reference TRBV18 and TRBJ1-2, the CDR3 gives the full variable domain: NAGVMQNPRHLVRRRGQEARLRCSPMKGHSHVYWYRQLPEEGLKFMVYLQKENIIDESGMPKERFSAEFPKEGPSILRIQQVVRGDSAAYFCASSPYSESYGYTFGSGTRLTVV.

The sample holds many counts of this clonotype. The V and J genes are TRBV6-2 or TRBV6-3 and TRBJ2-7; a possible D gene is TRBD1 (6 bases). V was cut by 2 bases and J by 13 bases, with 18 bases left in between. The CDR3 length is 13 residues. Germline CDR1 MNHEY, CDR2 SVGEGT. In DNA form, the CDR3 reads TGTGCCAGCAGTTACCAGGGGTTTGGCGGAATCTACTTC. This sequence encodes CASSYQGFGGIYF.

This clonotype was observed a few times. This chain joins TRBV6-1 and TRBJ2-1; TRBD2 matches at 12 bases. Germline V CDR1 and CDR2: MNHNS, SASEGT. The CDR3 contains 14 residues. V was clipped by 7 bases and J by 7 bases; unmatched bases: 5. The CDR3 sequence is CASIRLAGENEQFF. For the CDR3, the DNA is TGTGCCAGCATTCGACTAGCGGGGGAGAATGAGCAGTTCTTC.

This clonotype showed up many times. The CDR3 loop reads CASSVGTGDKQYF. The DNA of the CDR3 is TGTGCCAGCAGCGTAGGGACAGGGGACAAGCAGTACTTC. The chain is built from TRBV9 and TRBJ2-7, with 9 bases matching TRBD1. The V gene's germline CDR1 is SGDLS and CDR2 YYNGEE. V trimming: 0 bases; J trimming: 8 bases; junction bases outside the gene matches: 3. The CDR3 contains 13 residues.

The J gene is TRBJ2-7, the V gene TRBV5-1; D might be TRBD2 (6 bases). The CDR3 length is 16 residues. V was pared by 0 bases and J by 0 bases, with 13 bases between. Germline CDR1 and CDR2: SGHRS and YFSETQ. The CDR3, as DNA: TGCGCCAGCAGCTTGGAGGGCGGGGTAAGCTCCTACGAGCAGTACTTC. Translated: CASSLEGGVSSYEQYF.

This clonotype has a handful of counts. This chain uses TRBV18 with TRBJ2-7; 9 bases are a match to TRBD1. V lost 3 bases to trimming and J lost 6 bases; unmatched junction nucleotides: 6. This CDR3 spans 14 amino acids. The germline gives CDR1 KGHSH, CDR2 LQKENI. CDR3 sequence (DNA): TGTGCCAGCTCACCCGGACAGGGGAAACTCGAGCAGTACGTC. It is translated as CASSPGQGKLEQYV.

This clonotype was seen at least ten times. The V and J genes are TRBV27 and TRBJ2-6; tentatively, D is TRBD2 (6 bases). V gave up 3 bases and J gave up 0 bases, with 9 bases separating them. Germline-derived CDR1 and CDR2 are MNHEY and SMNVEV (reference sequence). The CDR3 covers 16 residues. The CDR3 loop reads CASSLGLYSGANVLTF. In DNA form, the CDR3 reads TGTGCCAGCAGTTTGGGACTGTACTCTGGGGCCAACGTCCTGACTTTC.

This clonotype was picked up many times. The chain recombines TRBV5-1 with TRBJ2-3; D may be TRBD1 (5 bases). In germline, CDR1 is SGHRS, CDR2 YFSETQ. Trimming shortened V by 4 bases and J by 2 bases, and 14 bases separated the two germline ends. This CDR3 comprises 15 residues. CDR3 in DNA: TGCGCCAGCAGCCTCTCAGGGTTATCCACAGATACGCAGTATTTT. Its protein is CASSLSGLSTDTQYF.